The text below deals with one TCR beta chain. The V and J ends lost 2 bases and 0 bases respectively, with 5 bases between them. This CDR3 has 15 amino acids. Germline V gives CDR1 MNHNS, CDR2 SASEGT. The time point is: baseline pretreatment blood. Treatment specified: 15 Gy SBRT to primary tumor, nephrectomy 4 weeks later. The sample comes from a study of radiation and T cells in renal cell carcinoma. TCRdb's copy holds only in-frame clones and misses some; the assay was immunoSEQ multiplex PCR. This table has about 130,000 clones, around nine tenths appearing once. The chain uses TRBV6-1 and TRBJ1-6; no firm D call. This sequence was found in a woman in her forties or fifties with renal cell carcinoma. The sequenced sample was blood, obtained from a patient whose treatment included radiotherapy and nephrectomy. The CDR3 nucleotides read TGTGCCAGCAGTGAAAAGAGCTCCTATAATTCACCCCTCCACTTT. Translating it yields CASSEKSSYNSPLHF.